The source of this T cell receptor beta chain is a study of T cell responses to AZD1222 COVID-19 vaccine. Looked up from germline, CDR1 is SGHDT and CDR2 is YYEEEE. CDR3 length: 14 amino acids. With 6 bases removed from V and 6 bases from J, the gap between germline ends came to 13 bases. Method: immunoSEQ multiplex PCR; TCRdb's copy keeps in-frame clones and lacks some. The sample consists of roughly 180,000 clones, approximately 92% of them appearing once. A note on this clone: Its antigen is unknown.

Study-level findings and limits: Spike-specific TCRs gained breadth and depth after people received two AZD1222 doses. Donors were largely white British and mainly female; clonal diversity was possibly underestimated.

The source was peripheral blood, collected 28 days after the second dose of the MenACWY control vaccine. The sequence was collected from an adult who received the MenACWY meningococcal vaccine as a control. The chain carries TRBV5-6 and TRBJ1-6; no reliable D call. The CDR3 protein is CASMSRGFNSPLHF. CDR3 in DNA: TGTGCCAGCATGAGTCGGGGATTTAATTCACCCCTCCACTTT.